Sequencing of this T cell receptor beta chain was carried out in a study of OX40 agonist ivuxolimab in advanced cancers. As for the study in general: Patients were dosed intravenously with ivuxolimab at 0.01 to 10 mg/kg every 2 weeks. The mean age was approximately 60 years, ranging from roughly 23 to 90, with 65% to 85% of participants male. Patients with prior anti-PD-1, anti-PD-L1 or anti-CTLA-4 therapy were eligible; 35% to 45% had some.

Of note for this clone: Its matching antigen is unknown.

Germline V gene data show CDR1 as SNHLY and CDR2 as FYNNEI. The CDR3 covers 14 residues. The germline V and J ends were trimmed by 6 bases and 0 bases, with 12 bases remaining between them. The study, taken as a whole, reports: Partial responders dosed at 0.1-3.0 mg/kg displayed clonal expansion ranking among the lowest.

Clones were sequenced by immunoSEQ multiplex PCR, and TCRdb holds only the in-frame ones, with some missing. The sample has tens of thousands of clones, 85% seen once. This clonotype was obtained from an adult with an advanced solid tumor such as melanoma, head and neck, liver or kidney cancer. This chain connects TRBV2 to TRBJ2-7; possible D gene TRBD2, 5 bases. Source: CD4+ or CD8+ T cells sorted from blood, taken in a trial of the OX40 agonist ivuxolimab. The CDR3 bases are TGTGCCAGCAGAATGACTGGGAGCTCCTACGAGCAGTACTTC. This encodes CASRMTGSSYEQYF.